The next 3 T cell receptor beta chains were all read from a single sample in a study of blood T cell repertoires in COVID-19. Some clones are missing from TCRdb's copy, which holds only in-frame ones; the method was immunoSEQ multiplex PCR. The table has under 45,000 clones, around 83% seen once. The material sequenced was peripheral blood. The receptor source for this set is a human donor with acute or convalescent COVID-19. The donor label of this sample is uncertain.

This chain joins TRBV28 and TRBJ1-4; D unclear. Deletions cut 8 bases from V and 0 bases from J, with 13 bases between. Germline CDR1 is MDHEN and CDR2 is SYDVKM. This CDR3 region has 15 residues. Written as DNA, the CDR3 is TGTGCCAGCCTTTACTCGGGTGCAACTAATGAAAAACTGTTTTTT. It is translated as CASLYSGATNEKLFF.

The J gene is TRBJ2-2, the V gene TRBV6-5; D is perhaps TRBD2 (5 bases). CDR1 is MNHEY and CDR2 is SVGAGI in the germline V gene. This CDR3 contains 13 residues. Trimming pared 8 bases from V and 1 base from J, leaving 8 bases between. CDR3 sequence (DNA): TGTGCCAGCTCGAGCGGGAACACCGGGGAGCTGTTTTTT. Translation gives CASSSGNTGELFF.

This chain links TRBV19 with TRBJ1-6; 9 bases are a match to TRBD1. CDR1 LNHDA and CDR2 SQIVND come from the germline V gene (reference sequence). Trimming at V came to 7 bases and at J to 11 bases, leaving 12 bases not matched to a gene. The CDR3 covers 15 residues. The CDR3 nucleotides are TGTGCCAGTAAGGAGGCGGGACAGGGAGGGGCACCCCTCCACTTT. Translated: CASKEAGQGGAPLHF.